This paragraph reports one TCR beta chain. Its cognate antigen has yet to be identified. The sample holds no much larger clone one base away, and base qualities are not on file. Sequencing was performed on an Illumina NovaSeq 6000. TCRalpha and TCRbeta cDNA libraries were built by 5'RACE with constant-segment primers, adding sample barcodes and unique molecular identifiers. RNA was extracted from every sample with Trizol reagent. Library amplification was performed in two PCR steps, and a second sample barcode and Illumina TruSeq adapters were introduced in the second step. Sequencing of the libraries was done on an Illumina NovaSeq, producing 2 x 150 bp paired-end reads. The study's own analysis went as follows. With migec v1.2.7, reads were demultiplexed and then collapsed into UMI-guided consensus sequences. Using mixcr v2.1.11, UMI consensuses were aligned to TRA and TRB V and J templates and then assembled into clonotypes. Clonotypes were classified as expanded or contracted when called significant by both edgeR and NoisET, with noise models trained on biological replicates. For edgeR calls, the thresholds were a false discovery rate-adjusted p below 0.01 and a log2 fold-change of 1. PCA with hierarchical clustering of max-normalized trajectories of the 1000 most abundant clonotypes was used as exploratory dynamics analysis. Separately sequenced CD4+ and CD8+ repertoires were used to assign the CD4 or CD8 phenotype of responding clones. The raw public reads went through TCRdb reprocessing: fastp at Q25, MiXCR clone calling, in-frame beta chains kept. Rows with a matching CDR3 protein are joined into one entry that keeps the most common DNA and genes. The V and J calls shown here were made by TCRdb, not taken from the authors' results. In this sample the table shows about 180,000 distinct CDR3 sequences, roughly 20% of which occur a single time. Roughly 3.9% of the sample belongs to the ten largest clones.

The sample comes from a study of T-cell memory formation after mild COVID-19 (dated by TCRdb to the early 2020s). In the study overall: Most TCR sequence clusters were specific to one of the two donors. Longitudinal TCRalpha and TCRbeta repertoire sequencing tracked T-cell clones expanding and contracting after mild COVID-19 in two donors. The cohort was made up of two young adult volunteers, one female and one male, who were previously healthy. Paper-wide results and their limitations: From day 15 to 85, contracting clones showed balanced CD4/CD8 phenotypes, whereas a second wave of clones that expanded from day 15 to 37 leaned towards CD4+. The study included only a couple of mild cases, and larger cohorts that include severe cases with pre-infection samples were judged to be necessary. Contracting CD4+ clones turned up mainly in the CM and EM memory subsets, whereas EMRA was where CD8+ clones were enriched. Some responding clones were found in pre-infection memory, which suggests that pre-existing cross-reactive memory T cells took part in the SARS-CoV-2 response. Whether the second-wave clones peaking on day 37 were SARS-CoV-2 specific was not confirmed.

Taken from cysteine to phenylalanine, the CDR3 has 13 residues. The only DNA kept is the CDR3, 39 bases in frame from the first base. In the germline V gene, CDR1 corresponds to MNHEY and CDR2 to SVGEGT. V is shortened by 6 bases, J by 3 bases, and the region joining them spans 10 bases. Ficoll-Paque density gradient centrifugation was used to isolate PBMCs. Material for sequencing was PBMCs or a T cell subset sorted from them (not recorded which). This sequence originates from a man between 18 and 35 years old who had mild COVID-19 (a few samples of this study predate the infection). The sample titles of this study are shuffled in the database, so cell type and time point are left out; the donor was told from shared clones. The sequence is built from TRBV6-2 or TRBV6-3 and TRBJ2-3; the D gene assignment is ambiguous. The CDR3 amino acid sequence is: CASRNPSTDTQYF. The bases are TGTGCCAGCAGAAACCCGAGTACAGATACGCAGTATTTT.